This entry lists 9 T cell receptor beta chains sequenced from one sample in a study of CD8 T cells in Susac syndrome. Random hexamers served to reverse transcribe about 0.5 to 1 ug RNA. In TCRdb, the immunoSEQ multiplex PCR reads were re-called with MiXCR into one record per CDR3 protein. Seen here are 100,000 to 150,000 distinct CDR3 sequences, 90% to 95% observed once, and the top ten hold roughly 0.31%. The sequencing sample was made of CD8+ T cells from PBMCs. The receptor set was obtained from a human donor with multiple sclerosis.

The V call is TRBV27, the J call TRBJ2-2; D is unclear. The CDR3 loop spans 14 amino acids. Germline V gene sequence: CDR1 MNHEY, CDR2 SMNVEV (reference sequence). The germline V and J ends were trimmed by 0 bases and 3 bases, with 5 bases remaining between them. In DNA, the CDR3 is TGTGCCAGCAGTTTATCAGTGTACACCGGGGAGCTGTTTTTT. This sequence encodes CASSLSVYTGELFF.

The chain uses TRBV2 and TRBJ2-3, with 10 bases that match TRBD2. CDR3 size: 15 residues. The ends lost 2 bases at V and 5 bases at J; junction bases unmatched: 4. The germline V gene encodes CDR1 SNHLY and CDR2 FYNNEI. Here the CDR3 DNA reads TGTGCCAGCAGTGAAACACCTAGCGGGAGAGATACGCAGTATTTT. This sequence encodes CASSETPSGRDTQYF.

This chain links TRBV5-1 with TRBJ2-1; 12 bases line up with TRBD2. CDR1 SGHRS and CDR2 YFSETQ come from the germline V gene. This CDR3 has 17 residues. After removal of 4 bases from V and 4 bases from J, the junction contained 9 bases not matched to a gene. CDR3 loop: CASSRPLAGGQYNEQFF. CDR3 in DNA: TGCGCCAGCAGCCGACCCCTAGCGGGGGGGCAGTACAATGAGCAGTTCTTC.

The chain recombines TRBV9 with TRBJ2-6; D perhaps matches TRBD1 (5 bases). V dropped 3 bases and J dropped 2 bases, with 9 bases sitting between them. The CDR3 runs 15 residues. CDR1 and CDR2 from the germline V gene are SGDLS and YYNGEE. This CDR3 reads CASSGSRAGANVLTF. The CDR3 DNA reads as TGTGCCAGCAGCGGCTCCAGGGCTGGGGCCAACGTCCTGACTTTC.

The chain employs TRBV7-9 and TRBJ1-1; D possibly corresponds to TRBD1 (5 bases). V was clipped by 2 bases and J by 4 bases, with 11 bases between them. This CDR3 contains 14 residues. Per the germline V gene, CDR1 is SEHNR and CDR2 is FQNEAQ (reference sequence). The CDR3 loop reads CASSLLRGGTEAFF. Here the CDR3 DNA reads TGTGCCAGCAGCTTACTTCGGGGGGGCACTGAAGCTTTCTTT.

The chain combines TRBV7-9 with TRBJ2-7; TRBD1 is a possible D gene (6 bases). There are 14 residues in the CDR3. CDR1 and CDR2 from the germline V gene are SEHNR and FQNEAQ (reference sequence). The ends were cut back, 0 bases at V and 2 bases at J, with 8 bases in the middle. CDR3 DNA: TGTGCCAGCAGCTTAGCGCGGACAGCCTACGAGCAGTACTTC. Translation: CASSLARTAYEQYF.

The CDR3 coding sequence is TGTGCCAGCAGCCCCTACGGTGGGGTGGGGTACGAGCAGTACGTC. Its protein product is CASSPYGGVGYEQYV. This chain links TRBV13 with TRBJ2-7; D is uncertain. Germline V gives CDR1 PRHDT, CDR2 FYEKMQ (reference sequence). The V end lost 5 bases, the J end lost 4 bases, and 18 bases lay between the germline ends. CDR3 length: 15 residues.

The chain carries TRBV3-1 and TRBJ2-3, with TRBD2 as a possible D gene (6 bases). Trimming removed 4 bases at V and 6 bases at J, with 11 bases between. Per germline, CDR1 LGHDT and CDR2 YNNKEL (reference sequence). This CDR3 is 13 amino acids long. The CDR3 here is CASSLGLGDTQYF. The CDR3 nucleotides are TGTGCCAGCAGCCTGGGACTTGGGGATACGCAGTATTTT.

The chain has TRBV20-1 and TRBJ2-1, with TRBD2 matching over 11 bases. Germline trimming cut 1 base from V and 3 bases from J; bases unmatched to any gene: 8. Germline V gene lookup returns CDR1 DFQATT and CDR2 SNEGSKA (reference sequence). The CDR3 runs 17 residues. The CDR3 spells CSARVSGGATDYNEQFF. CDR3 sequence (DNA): TGCAGTGCTAGAGTTAGCGGGGGGGCGACAGACTACAATGAGCAGTTCTTC.